This TCR beta chain is drawn from a study of blood T cell repertoires in COVID-19. As for the study in general: From T cells, B-cell-depleted T cells, or PBMCs came the material, which was cDNA or gDNA.

Produced via immunoSEQ multiplex PCR; TCRdb's table is partial and in-frame only. The data hold 100,000 to 150,000 clones, with over 70% observed a single time. The length of the CDR3 is 14 residues. Germline V gene lookup returns CDR1 MNHEY and CDR2 SVGAGI. V trimming: 6 bases; J trimming: 5 bases; junction bases outside the gene matches: 6. Note on this clone: Other DNA sequences of this sample code for an identical CDR3.

This receptor was obtained from a woman between 45 and 65 years old with acute or convalescent COVID-19. The J gene is TRBJ1-5, the V gene TRBV6-5, with 8 bases that match TRBD1. The source material was peripheral blood. CDR3 protein: CASRGTGGYQPQHF. The CDR3 DNA sequence: TGTGCCAGCAGGGGTACAGGGGGGTATCAGCCCCAGCATTTT.